The 25 T cell receptor beta chains below were found in one sample sequenced in a study of PD-L1 blockade in urothelial cancer. Method: immunoSEQ multiplex PCR; TCRdb's copy keeps in-frame clones and lacks some. The sample lists tens of thousands of clones; 87% were seen once. The source was PBMCs, collected around atezolizumab (anti-PD-L1) treatment. These TCRs come from a woman in her seventies with urothelial cancer.

The chain has TRBV7-8 and TRBJ1-1; TRBD1 matches 11 bases. The CDR3 length is 15 residues. In germline, CDR1 is SGHVS, CDR2 FQNEAQ. V dropped 4 bases and J dropped 4; count of bases not matched to a gene: 5. CDR3 protein: CASSSWDRGSTEAFF. Written as DNA, the CDR3 is TGTGCCAGCAGCTCCTGGGACAGGGGGAGCACTGAAGCTTTCTTT.

The J gene is TRBJ1-4, the V gene TRBV27; tentatively, D is TRBD1 (6 bases). The V end lost 6 bases, the J end lost 7 bases, and 12 bases lay between the germline ends. CDR1 is MNHEY, CDR2 SMNVEV, per germline (reference sequence). There are 13 residues in the CDR3. The CDR3 loop is CASSGRGGEKLFF. In nucleotides, the CDR3 is TGTGCCAGCAGCGGGAGGGGGGGTGAAAAACTGTTTTTT.

The V call is TRBV6-5, the J call TRBJ1-5, with D tentatively TRBD1 (5 bases). Deletions cut 9 bases from V and 3 bases from J, with 12 bases between. There are 13 residues in the CDR3. CDR1 is MNHEY and CDR2 is SVGAGI in the germline V gene. CDR3: CASSRADNQPQHF. CDR3 DNA: TGTGCCAGTTCCAGGGCAGACAATCAGCCCCAGCATTTT.

The gene calls are TRBV18 and TRBJ1-2; D possibly corresponds to TRBD1 (6 bases). Germline assignment: CDR1 KGHSH and CDR2 LQKENI. V lost 6 bases and J lost 2, with 13 bases in between. The CDR3 runs 14 residues. The CDR3 reads CASSLGQINYGYTF. In DNA, the CDR3 is TGTGCCAGCTCCCTCGGACAGATAAACTATGGCTACACCTTC.

The CDR3 nucleotides are TGTGCCAGCAGAGACAGGGACGTGGGGAACACTGAAGCTTTCTTT. As protein: CASRDRDVGNTEAFF. The genes are TRBV2 and TRBJ1-1; TRBD1 matches 7 bases. Germline CDR1 is SNHLY and CDR2 is FYNNEI. This CDR3 has 15 amino acids. J gave up 1 base and V 6 bases, and 8 bases lay outside the gene matches.

The chain links TRBV29-1 to TRBJ1-2; a possible D gene is TRBD1 (5 bases). Germline V CDR1 and CDR2: SQVTM, ANQGSEA. V was cut by 4 bases and J by 1 base, with 7 bases left in between. This CDR3 has 12 residues. Here the CDR3 DNA reads TGCAGCGTTGTGACAGATAACTATGGCTACACCTTC. Its translation: CSVVTDNYGYTF.

This rearrangement joins TRBV19 to TRBJ1-2; 7 bases map to TRBD1. This CDR3 spans 15 amino acids. V shed 5 bases and J 3 bases; nucleotides not matched to a gene: 9. From germline, CDR1 is LNHDA and CDR2 SQIVND (reference sequence). This CDR3 reads CASSPRGQSHYGYTF. The CDR3 DNA reads as TGTGCCAGTAGTCCCCGGGGACAGAGCCACTATGGCTACACCTTC.

This chain connects TRBV30 to TRBJ1-2; 10 nucleotides line up with TRBD1. V dropped 8 bases and J dropped 7; count of bases not matched to a gene: 19. The CDR3 totals 16 residues. Per germline, CDR1 GTSNPN and CDR2 SVGIG (reference sequence). The CDR3 sequence is CAGTLGTGVYSGGYTF. The CDR3 bases are TGTGCCGGGACACTCGGGACAGGGGTCTATTCCGGTGGCTACACCTTC.

This clone was recorded a few times. CDR3 in DNA: TGCGCCAGCAGGAGAGGCCCCTACGAGCAGTACTTC. Translating gives CASRRGPYEQYF. The rearrangement uses TRBV5-1 and TRBJ2-7, with D uncertain. This CDR3 is 12 amino acids long. V lost 5 bases, J lost 2 bases, and 8 bases lay in between. Germline V gene sequence: CDR1 SGHRS, CDR2 YFSETQ.

The V call is TRBV10-3, the J call TRBJ1-2; 8 bases line up with TRBD1. Trimming took 4 bases from V and 6 from J; bases not matched to a gene: 4. The CDR3 totals 13 residues. Germline assignment: CDR1 ENHRY and CDR2 SYGVKD. The CDR3 region is CAISVDRVHGYTF. The CDR3 DNA is TGTGCCATCAGTGTGGACAGGGTCCATGGCTACACCTTC.

The CDR3 nucleotides are TGTGCCAGCAGTTACTCGGACAGGGTGGCCACTGAAGCTTTCTTT. Protein sequence: CASSYSDRVATEAFF. The genes are TRBV6-5 and TRBJ1-1; 8 nucleotides line up with TRBD1. V shed 0 bases and J 4 bases; nucleotides not matched to a gene: 4. CDR3 length: 15 residues. Germline V gene lookup returns CDR1 MNHEY and CDR2 SVGAGI.

The J gene is TRBJ2-3, the V gene TRBV6-5; D perhaps matches TRBD2 (6 bases). The germline CDR1 and CDR2 sequences are MNHEY and SVGAGI. The CDR3 is 14 amino acids. The V end lost 6 bases, the J end lost 2 bases, and 12 bases lay between the germline ends. CDR3 region: CASSLGLTTDTQYF. Here the CDR3 DNA reads TGTGCCAGCAGCCTCGGACTAACCACAGATACGCAGTATTTT.

The V call is TRBV28, the J call TRBJ1-2; D remains ambiguous. CDR1 and CDR2 from the germline V gene are MDHEN and SYDVKM. The germline V and J ends were trimmed by 3 bases and 1 base, with 3 bases remaining between them. There are 12 residues in the CDR3. CDR3 nucleotides: TGTGCCAGCAGTTTCAATAACTATGGCTACACCTTC. Translating gives CASSFNNYGYTF.

The chain employs TRBV28 and TRBJ2-2, with unresolved D. CDR1 MDHEN and CDR2 SYDVKM come from the germline V gene. CDR3 length equals 15 residues. V dropped 3 bases and J dropped 1 base, with 9 bases sitting between them. CDR3 residues: CASSFEEGNTGELFF. The CDR3 nucleotides are TGTGCCAGCAGTTTTGAGGAAGGGAACACCGGGGAGCTGTTTTTT. Based on the CDR3 plus reference TRBV28 and TRBJ2-2, the full variable domain is DVKVTQSSRYLVKRTGEKVFLECVQDMDHENMFWYRQDPGLGLRLIYFSYDVKMKEKGDIPEGYSVSREKKERFSLILESASTNQTSMYLCASSFEEGNTGELFFGEGSRLTVL.

The V gene is TRBV11-2, the J gene TRBJ2-7, with D maybe TRBD2 (6 bases). From germline, CDR1 is SGHAT and CDR2 FQNNGV. The CDR3 covers 14 residues. V was trimmed by 3 bases and J by 3 bases, leaving 12 bases between them. In DNA form, the CDR3 reads TGTGCCAGCAGCTTGGGAGGACGAAACTACGAGCAGTACTTC. Its protein is CASSLGGRNYEQYF.

This clone was seen a handful of times. CDR3 amino acids: CASSQTPRQETQYF. CDR3 coding DNA: TGTGCCAGCAGCCAGACTCCCCGTCAAGAGACCCAGTACTTC. The chain uses TRBV28 and TRBJ2-5; D not resolved. CDR3 size: 14 residues. V gave up 6 bases and J gave up 2 bases, with 13 bases separating them. CDR1 and CDR2 (germline): MDHEN, SYDVKM.

The V call is TRBV4-3, the J call TRBJ2-7; 8 nucleotides agree with TRBD2. J gave up 6 bases and V 0 bases, and 10 bases lay outside the gene matches. The germline V gene encodes CDR1 LGHNA and CDR2 YSLEER. The CDR3 has 16 amino acids. The CDR3 loop reads CASSQDVYGGGREQYF. CDR3 nucleotide sequence: TGCGCCAGCAGCCAAGATGTTTACGGGGGGGGACGCGAGCAGTACTTC.

The chain carries TRBV7-9 and TRBJ2-3, with TRBD2 matching over 9 bases. This CDR3 spans 16 amino acids. The V segment lost 4 bases and the J segment 0 bases; nucleotides outside the gene matches: 5. From germline, CDR1 is SEHNR and CDR2 FQNEAQ (reference sequence). The CDR3 DNA follows: TGTGCCAGCAGCTCCCGACTAGCGGAGAGCACAGATACGCAGTATTTT. Protein sequence: CASSSRLAESTDTQYF.

V is TRBV5-4 and J is TRBJ2-3; 10 nucleotides line up with TRBD2. With 4 bases clipped from V and 0 bases from J, the junction kept 2 bases outside the gene matches. This CDR3 has 15 amino acids. Germline CDR1 is SGHNT and CDR2 is YYREEE (reference sequence). The CDR3 DNA reads as TGTGCCAGCAGCCAGACTAGCGGGAGCACAGATACGCAGTATTTT. This encodes CASSQTSGSTDTQYF. Complete variable domain (other parts from reference TRBV5-4 and TRBJ2-3): ETGVTQSPTHLIKTRGQQVTLRCSSQSGHNTVSWYQQALGQGPQFIFQYYREEENGRGNFPPRFSGLQFPNYSSELNVNALELDDSALYLCASSQTSGSTDTQYFGPGTRLTVL.

This clone came up once. The chain carries TRBV9 and TRBJ2-1; D possibly corresponds to TRBD2 (5 bases). Germline V gene data show CDR1 as SGDLS and CDR2 as YYNGEE. The CDR3 is 15 residues long. Trimming left V 4 bases short and J 3 bases short, with 14 bases between. The CDR3: CASSPLLGDYNEQFF. CDR3 in DNA: TGTGCCAGCAGCCCCCTCTTGGGAGACTACAATGAGCAGTTCTTC. Based on the CDR3 plus reference TRBV9 and TRBJ2-1, the full variable domain is DSGVTQTPKHLITATGQRVTLRCSPRSGDLSVYWYQQSLDQGLQFLIQYYNGEERAKGNILERFSAQQFPDLHSELNLSSLELGDSALYFCASSPLLGDYNEQFFGPGTRLTVL.

The chain uses TRBV4-2 and TRBJ1-2, with TRBD1 identical over 8 bases. Looked up from germline, CDR1 is LGHNA and CDR2 is YNFKEQ. J lost 5 bases, V lost 3 bases, and 8 bases had no gene match. This CDR3 has 15 residues. CDR3: CASSQWDRTNYGYTF. The CDR3 nucleotides read TGTGCCAGCAGCCAGTGGGACAGGACAAATTATGGCTACACCTTC.

The chain couples TRBV11-2 to TRBJ2-5, with D possibly TRBD2 on 6 matching bases. From germline, CDR1 is SGHAT and CDR2 FQNNGV. The CDR3 totals 15 residues. V lost 0 bases and J 5 bases, leaving 13 bases between the germline ends. The CDR3 DNA is TGTGCCAGCAGCTTAGATTGGCTGGAGGGTGAGACCCAGTACTTC. Translated: CASSLDWLEGETQYF. The variable domain in full, with the rest retrieved from reference TRBV11-2 and TRBJ2-5, is EAGVAQSPRYKIIEKRQSVAFWCNPISGHATLYWYQQILGQGPKLLIQFQNNGVVDDSQLPKDRFSAERLKGVDSTLKIQPAKLEDSAVYLCASSLDWLEGETQYFGPGTRLLVL.

In this sample, this clone turned up once. The chain has TRBV7-2 and TRBJ2-7, with D perhaps matching TRBD1 (6 bases). V was shortened by 1 base and J by 6 bases, with 10 bases between the two germline ends. This CDR3 comprises 13 residues. CDR1 SGHTA and CDR2 FQGNSA come from the germline V gene. The CDR3 DNA sequence: TGTGCCAGCAGCTTAGTTCCAGGGGTCGAGCAGTACTTC. It translates to CASSLVPGVEQYF.

The V and J genes are TRBV27 and TRBJ2-5; 7 bases are a match to TRBD1. The DNA end favors TRBJ2-7, so the J call may be wrong. The CDR3 is made up of 15 amino acids. Germline V gives CDR1 MNHEY, CDR2 SMNVEV (reference sequence). This CDR3 reads CASSLQSGQSNEQYF. Written as DNA, the CDR3 is TGTGCCAGCAGTTTACAATCGGGACAGTCGAACGAGCAGTACTTC.

In this sample, this clone turned up once. V gene TRBV29-1 combines with J gene TRBJ2-7, with 8 bases matching TRBD1. CDR3 length: 12 residues. Germline trimming cut 6 bases from V and 6 bases from J; bases unmatched to any gene: 7. Germline loops: CDR1 SQVTM, CDR2 ANQGSEA. CDR3 amino acids: CSVGQAEGEQYF. The CDR3 DNA reads TGCAGCGTGGGACAGGCGGAAGGCGAGCAGTACTTC.